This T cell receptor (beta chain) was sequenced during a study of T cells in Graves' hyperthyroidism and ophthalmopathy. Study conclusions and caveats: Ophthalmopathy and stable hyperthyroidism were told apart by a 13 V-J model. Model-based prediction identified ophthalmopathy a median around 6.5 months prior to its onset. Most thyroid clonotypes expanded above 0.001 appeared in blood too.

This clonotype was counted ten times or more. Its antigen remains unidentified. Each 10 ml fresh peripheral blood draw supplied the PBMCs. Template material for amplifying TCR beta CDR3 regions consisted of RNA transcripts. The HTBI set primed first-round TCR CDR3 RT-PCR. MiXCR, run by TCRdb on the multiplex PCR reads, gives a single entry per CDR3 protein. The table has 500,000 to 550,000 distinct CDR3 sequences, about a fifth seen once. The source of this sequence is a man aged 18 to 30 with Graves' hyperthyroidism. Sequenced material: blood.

In DNA form, the CDR3 reads TGTGCCTGGACCCGGACCTCCCGCAGGACTGAAGCTTTCTTT. Its protein product is CAWTRTSRRTEAFF. The rearrangement uses TRBV30 and TRBJ1-1; unclear D gene. The CDR3 has 14 amino acids. CDR1 is GTSNPN and CDR2 is SVGIG in the germline V gene (reference sequence). V was trimmed by 4 bases and J by 5 bases, leaving 17 bases between them.